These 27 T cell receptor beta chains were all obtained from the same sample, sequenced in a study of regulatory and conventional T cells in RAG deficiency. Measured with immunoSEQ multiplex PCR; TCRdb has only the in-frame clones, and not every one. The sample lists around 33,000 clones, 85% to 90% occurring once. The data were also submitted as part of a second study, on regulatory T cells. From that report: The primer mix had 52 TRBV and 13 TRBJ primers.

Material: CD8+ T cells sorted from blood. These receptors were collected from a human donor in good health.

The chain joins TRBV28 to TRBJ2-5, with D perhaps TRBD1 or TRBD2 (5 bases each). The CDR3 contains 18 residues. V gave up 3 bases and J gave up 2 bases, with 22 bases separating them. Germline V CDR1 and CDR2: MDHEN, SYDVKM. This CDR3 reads CASSFLSRDRRSQETQYF. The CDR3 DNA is TGTGCCAGCAGTTTTTTATCCAGGGATAGGAGGTCGCAAGAGACCCAGTACTTC.

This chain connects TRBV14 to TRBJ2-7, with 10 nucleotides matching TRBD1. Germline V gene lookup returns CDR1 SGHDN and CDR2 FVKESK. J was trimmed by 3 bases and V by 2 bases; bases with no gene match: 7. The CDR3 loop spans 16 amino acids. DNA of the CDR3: TGTGCCAGCAGCCAAAGGATCGGGACAGGGGTCTACGAGCAGTACTTC. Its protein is CASSQRIGTGVYEQYF.

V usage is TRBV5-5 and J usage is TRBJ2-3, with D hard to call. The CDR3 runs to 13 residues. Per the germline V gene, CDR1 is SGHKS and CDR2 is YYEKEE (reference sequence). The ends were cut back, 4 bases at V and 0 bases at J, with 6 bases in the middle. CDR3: CASSTLSTDTQYF. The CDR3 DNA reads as TGTGCCAGCAGCACACTTAGCACAGATACGCAGTATTTT. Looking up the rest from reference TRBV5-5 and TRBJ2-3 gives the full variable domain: DAGVTQSPTHLIKTRGQQVTLRCSPISGHKSVSWYQQVLGQGPQFIFQYYEKEERGRGNFPDRFSARQFPNYSSELNVNALLLGDSALYLCASSTLSTDTQYFGPGTRLTVL.

The CDR3 spells CATSPRIDSYEQYF. CDR3 nucleotide sequence: TGTGCCACCAGCCCCCGGATTGACTCCTACGAGCAGTACTTC. This sequence joins TRBV15 and TRBJ2-7; D gene uncertain. Trimming left V 5 bases short and J 0 bases short, with 11 bases between. There are 14 residues in the CDR3. Germline V lookup: CDR1 LNHNV, CDR2 YYDKDF (reference sequence).

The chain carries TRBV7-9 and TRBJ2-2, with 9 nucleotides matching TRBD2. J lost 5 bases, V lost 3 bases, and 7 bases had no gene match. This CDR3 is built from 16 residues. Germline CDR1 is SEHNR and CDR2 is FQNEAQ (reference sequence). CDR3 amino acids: CASSFRGGARTGELFF. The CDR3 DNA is TGTGCCAGCAGCTTCCGCGGGGGGGCCCGGACCGGGGAGCTGTTTTTT.

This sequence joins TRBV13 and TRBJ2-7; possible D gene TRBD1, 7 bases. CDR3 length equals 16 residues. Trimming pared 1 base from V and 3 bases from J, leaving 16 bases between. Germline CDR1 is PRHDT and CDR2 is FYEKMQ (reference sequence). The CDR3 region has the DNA TGTGCCAGCAGCTTAGAAGGGTCAGGGGGACTCTACGAGCAGTACTTC. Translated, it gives CASSLEGSGGLYEQYF.

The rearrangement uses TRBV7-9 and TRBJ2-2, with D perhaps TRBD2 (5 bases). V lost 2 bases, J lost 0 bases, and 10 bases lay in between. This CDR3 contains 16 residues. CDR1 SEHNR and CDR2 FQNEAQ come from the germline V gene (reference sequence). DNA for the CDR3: TGTGCCAGCAGCTTAACTGACTACGCGAACACCGGGGAGCTGTTTTTT. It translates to CASSLTDYANTGELFF.

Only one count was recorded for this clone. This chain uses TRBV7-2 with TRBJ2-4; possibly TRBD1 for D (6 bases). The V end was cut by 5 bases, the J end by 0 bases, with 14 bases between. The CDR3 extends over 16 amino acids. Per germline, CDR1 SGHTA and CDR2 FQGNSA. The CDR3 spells CASSSPRTEAKNIQYF. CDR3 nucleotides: TGTGCCAGCAGCAGCCCCCGGACAGAAGCCAAAAACATTCAGTACTTC.

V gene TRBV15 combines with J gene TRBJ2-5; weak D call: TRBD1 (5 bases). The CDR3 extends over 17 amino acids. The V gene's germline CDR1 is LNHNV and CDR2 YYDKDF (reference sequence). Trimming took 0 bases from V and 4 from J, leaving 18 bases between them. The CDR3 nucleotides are TGTGCCACCAGCAGAGATACAATTGGGGCACCCCTAGAGACCCAGTACTTC. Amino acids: CATSRDTIGAPLETQYF. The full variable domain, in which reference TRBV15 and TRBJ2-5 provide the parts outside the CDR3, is DAMVIQNPRYQVTQFGKPVTLSCSQTLNHNVMYWYQQKSSQAPKLLFHYYDKDFNNEADTPDNFQSRRPNTSFCFLDIRSPGLGDTAMYLCATSRDTIGAPLETQYFGPGTRLLVL.

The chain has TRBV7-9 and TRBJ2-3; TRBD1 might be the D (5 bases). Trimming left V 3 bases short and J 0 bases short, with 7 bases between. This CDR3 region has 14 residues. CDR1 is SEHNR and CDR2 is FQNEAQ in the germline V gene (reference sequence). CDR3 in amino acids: CASSFQGSTDTQYF. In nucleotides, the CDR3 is TGTGCCAGCAGCTTCCAGGGAAGCACAGATACGCAGTATTTT.

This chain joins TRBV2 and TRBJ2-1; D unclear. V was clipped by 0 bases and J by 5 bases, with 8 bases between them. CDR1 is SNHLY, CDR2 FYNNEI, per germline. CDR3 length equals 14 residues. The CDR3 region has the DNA TGTGCCAGCAGTGAAGCAGGGTCCAACAATGAGCAGTTCTTC. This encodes CASSEAGSNNEQFF.

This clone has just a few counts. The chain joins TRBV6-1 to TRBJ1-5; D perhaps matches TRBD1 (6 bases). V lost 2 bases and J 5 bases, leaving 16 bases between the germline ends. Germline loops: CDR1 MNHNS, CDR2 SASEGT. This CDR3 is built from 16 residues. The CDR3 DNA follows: TGTGCCAGCAGTGAATATATGGGGGCAGGGGATCAGCCCCAGCATTTT. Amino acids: CASSEYMGAGDQPQHF.

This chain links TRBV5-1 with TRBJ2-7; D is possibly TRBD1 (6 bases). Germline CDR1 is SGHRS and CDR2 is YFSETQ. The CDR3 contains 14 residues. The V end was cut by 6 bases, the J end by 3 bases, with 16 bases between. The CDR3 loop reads CASTGDKSNYEQYF. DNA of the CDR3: TGCGCCAGCACAGGGGACAAGAGCAACTACGAGCAGTACTTC.

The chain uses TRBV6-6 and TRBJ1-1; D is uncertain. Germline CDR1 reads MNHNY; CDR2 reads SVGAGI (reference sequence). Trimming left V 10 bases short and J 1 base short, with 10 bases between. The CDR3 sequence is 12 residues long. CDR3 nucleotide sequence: TGTGCCATCTGGGATGGGAACACTGAAGCTTTCTTT. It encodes CAIWDGNTEAFF.

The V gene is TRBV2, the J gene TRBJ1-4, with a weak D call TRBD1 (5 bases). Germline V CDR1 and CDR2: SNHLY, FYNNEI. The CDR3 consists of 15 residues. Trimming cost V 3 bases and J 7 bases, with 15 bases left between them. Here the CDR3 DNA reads TGTGCCAGCAGTGAGGCGCACACAGGCGGTGAAAAACTGTTTTTT. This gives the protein CASSEAHTGGEKLFF. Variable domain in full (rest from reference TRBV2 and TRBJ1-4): EPEVTQTPSHQVTQMGQEVILRCVPISNHLYFYWYRQILGQKVEFLVSFYNNEISEKSEIFDDQFSVERPDGSNFTLKIRSTKLEDSAMYFCASSEAHTGGEKLFFGSGTQLSVL.

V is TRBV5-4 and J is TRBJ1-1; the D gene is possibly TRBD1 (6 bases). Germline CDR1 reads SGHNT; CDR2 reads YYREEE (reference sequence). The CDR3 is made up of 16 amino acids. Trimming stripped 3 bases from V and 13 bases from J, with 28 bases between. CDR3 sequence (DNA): TGTGCCAGCAGCTCATATACCCCAACAGGGACAATTTACGGTTTCTTT. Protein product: CASSSYTPTGTIYGFF.

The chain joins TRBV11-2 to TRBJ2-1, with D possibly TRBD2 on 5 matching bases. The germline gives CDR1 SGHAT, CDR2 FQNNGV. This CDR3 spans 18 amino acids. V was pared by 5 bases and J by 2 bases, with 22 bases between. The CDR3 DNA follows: TGTGCCAGCAGCCTAATGGGCCGGGGTGTATACCCCTACAATGAGCAGTTCTTC. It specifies CASSLMGRGVYPYNEQFF. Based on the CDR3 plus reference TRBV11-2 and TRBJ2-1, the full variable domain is EAGVAQSPRYKIIEKRQSVAFWCNPISGHATLYWYQQILGQGPKLLIQFQNNGVVDDSQLPKDRFSAERLKGVDSTLKIQPAKLEDSAVYLCASSLMGRGVYPYNEQFFGPGTRLTVL.

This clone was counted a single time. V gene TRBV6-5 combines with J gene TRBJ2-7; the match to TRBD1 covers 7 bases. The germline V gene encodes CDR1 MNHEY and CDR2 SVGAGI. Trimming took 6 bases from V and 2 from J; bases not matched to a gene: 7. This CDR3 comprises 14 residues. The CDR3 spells CASSRGQTPYEQYF. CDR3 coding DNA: TGTGCCAGCAGCCGGGGACAGACGCCCTACGAGCAGTACTTC.

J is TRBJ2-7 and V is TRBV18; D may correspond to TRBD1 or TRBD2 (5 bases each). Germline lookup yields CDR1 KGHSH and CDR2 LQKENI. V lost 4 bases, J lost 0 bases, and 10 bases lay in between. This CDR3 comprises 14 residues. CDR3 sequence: CASSLSGLSYEQYF. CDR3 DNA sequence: TGTGCCAGCTCACTCTCGGGGCTCTCCTACGAGCAGTACTTC.

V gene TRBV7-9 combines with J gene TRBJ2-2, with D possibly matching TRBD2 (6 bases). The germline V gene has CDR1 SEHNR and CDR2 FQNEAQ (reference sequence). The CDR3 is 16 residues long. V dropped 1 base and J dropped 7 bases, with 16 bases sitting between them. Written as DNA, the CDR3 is TGTGCCAGCAGCTTAGATAACGGGAGAGTAATCGGGGAGCTGTTTTTT. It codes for CASSLDNGRVIGELFF.

Here the CDR3 DNA reads TGTGCCAGTAGTATTCTAATTGGGCGTAGCAATCAGCCCCAGCATTTT. Amino acid sequence: CASSILIGRSNQPQHF. The genes are TRBV19 and TRBJ1-5; D unresolved. The V gene lost 3 bases and the J gene lost 0 bases, with 12 bases spanning the gap. This CDR3 is built from 16 residues. CDR1 is LNHDA and CDR2 is SQIVND in the germline V gene (reference sequence). Full variable domain (missing parts from reference TRBV19 and TRBJ1-5): DGGITQSPKYLFRKEGQNVTLSCEQNLNHDAMYWYRQDPGQGLRLIYYSQIVNDFQKGDIAEGYSVSREKKESFPLTVTSAQKNPTAFYLCASSILIGRSNQPQHFGDGTRLSIL.

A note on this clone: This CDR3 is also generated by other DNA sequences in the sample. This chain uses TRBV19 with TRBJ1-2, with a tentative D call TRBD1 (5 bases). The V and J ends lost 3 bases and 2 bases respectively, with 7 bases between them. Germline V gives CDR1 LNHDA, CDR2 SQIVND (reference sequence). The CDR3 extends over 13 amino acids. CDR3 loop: CASSIEGNYGYTF. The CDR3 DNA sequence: TGTGCCAGTAGTATTGAGGGGAACTATGGCTACACCTTC.

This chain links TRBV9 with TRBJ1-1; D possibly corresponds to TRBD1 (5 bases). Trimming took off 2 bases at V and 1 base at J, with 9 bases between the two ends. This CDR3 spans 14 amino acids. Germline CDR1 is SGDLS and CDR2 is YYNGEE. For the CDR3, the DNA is TGTGCCAGCAGCGTTTCGGGGGGGAACACTGAAGCTTTCTTT. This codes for CASSVSGGNTEAFF.

CDR3 amino acids: CASSQYFVETQYF. The CDR3, as DNA: TGCGCCAGCAGCCAATATTTTGTAGAGACCCAGTACTTC. V is TRBV4-1 and J is TRBJ2-5; D not certain. The CDR3 is 13 residues long. Germline V gives CDR1 MGHRA, CDR2 YSYEKL. The ends were cut back, 2 bases at V and 4 bases at J, with 8 bases in the middle.

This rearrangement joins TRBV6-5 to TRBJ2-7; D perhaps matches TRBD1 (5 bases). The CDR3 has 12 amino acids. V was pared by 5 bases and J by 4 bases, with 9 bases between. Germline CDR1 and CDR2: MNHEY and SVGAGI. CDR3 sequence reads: CASSQRGYEQYF. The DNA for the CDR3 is TGTGCCAGCAGTCAAAGGGGTTACGAGCAGTACTTC.

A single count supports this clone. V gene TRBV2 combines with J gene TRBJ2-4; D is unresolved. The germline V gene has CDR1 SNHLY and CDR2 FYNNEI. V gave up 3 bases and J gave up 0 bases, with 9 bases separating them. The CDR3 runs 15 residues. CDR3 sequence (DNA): TGTGCCAGCAGTGAGCCCTCGACAGCCAAAAACATTCAGTACTTC. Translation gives CASSEPSTAKNIQYF.

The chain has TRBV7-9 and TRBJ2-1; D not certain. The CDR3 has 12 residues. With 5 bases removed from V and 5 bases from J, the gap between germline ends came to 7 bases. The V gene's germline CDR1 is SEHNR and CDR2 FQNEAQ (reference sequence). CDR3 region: CASSPPDNEQFF. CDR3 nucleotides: TGTGCCAGCAGCCCCCCGGACAATGAGCAGTTCTTC.